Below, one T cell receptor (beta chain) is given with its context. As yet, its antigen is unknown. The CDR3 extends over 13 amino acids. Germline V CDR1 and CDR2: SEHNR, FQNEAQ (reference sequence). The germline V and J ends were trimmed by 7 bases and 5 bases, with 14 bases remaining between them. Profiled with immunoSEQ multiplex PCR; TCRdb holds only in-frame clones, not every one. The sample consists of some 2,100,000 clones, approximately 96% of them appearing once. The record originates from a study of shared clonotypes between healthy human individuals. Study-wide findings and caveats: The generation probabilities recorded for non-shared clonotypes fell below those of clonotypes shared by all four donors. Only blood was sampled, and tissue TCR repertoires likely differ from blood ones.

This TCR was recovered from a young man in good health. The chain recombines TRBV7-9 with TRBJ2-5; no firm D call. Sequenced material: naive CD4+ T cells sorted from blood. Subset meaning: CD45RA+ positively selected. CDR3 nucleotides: TGTGCCAGCACCCGGGCAAGTCCGGAGACCCAGTACTTC. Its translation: CASTRASPETQYF.